This T cell receptor (beta chain) was captured by sequencing in a study of blood T cell repertoires in COVID-19. Study-wide context: T cells, B-cell-depleted T cells, or PBMCs provided the cDNA or gDNA that served as material.

Under the authors' procedure: Amplification of reference gene primers provided the estimated nucleated cell counts. Produced via immunoSEQ multiplex PCR; TCRdb's table is partial and in-frame only. The V and J calls and clone size are taken from that table; D and trimming were inferred from the DNA. The sample carries fewer than 50,000 clones, nearly 80% recorded once. The trim removed 5 bases at V and 2 bases at J, leaving 8 bases unmatched. This CDR3 is built from 15 residues. The germline V gene encodes CDR1 SGHTA and CDR2 FQGNSA. The receptor comes from a man between 70 and 80 years old with acute or convalescent COVID-19. This chain joins TRBV7-2 and TRBJ2-7; 8 nucleotides agree with TRBD1. Sequenced input: peripheral blood. The CDR3 DNA reads TGTGCCAGCAGCATCGCCACGACAGGGGCCTACGAGCAGTACTTC. Protein product: CASSIATTGAYEQYF.